Listed below are T cell receptor beta chains from one sample, sequenced in a study of T cells in Graves' hyperthyroidism and ophthalmopathy. TCRdb reprocessed the multiplex PCR reads with MiXCR, giving one entry per CDR3 protein. The sample lists about 380,000 distinct CDR3 sequences; roughly 14% were seen once. Sequencing was done on a sample of blood. These receptors were taken from a woman in her sixties or seventies with Graves' hyperthyroidism. CDR3s include the opening cysteine and the closing phenylalanine or tryptophan. A D gene is named only where the DNA matches it firmly. Size values are once, few and many counts, or a class for expanded clones, and some rows have none.

many	.	TRBV11-3	TRBJ2-1	TGTGCCAGCAGCCCCCCTGTGGGTTTGGACAATGAGCAGTTCTTC	CASSPPVGLDNEQFF
.	TRBD1	TRBV7-2	TRBJ2-7	TGTGCCAGCAGCTTTATGGGGACAGACCCTACCCCGCAGTACTTC	CASSFMGTDPTPQYF
many	TRBD1	TRBV7-3	TRBJ2-7	TGTGCCAGCAGCTCACAGGGGGCTGCCGAGCAGTACTTC	CASSSQGAAEQYF
many	TRBD2	TRBV11-1	TRBJ2-1	TGTGCCAGCAGCTCCTGGGGAGGGCACTACAATGAGCAGTTCTTC	CASSSWGGHYNEQFF
many	TRBD2	TRBV3-1	TRBJ2-4	TGTGCCAGCAGCCTAGCGGGAATAGCCAAAAACATTCAGTACTTC	CASSLAGIAKNIQYF
many	.	TRBV5-1	TRBJ2-7	TGCGCCAGCAGCCCGGGAGGGACAGTCTCCTACGAGCAGTACTTC	CASSPGGTVSYEQYF
.	.	TRBV12-3/TRBV12-4	TRBJ2-2	TGTGCCAGCAGTTTTATGGCCGGGGAGCTGTTTTTT	CASSFMAGELFF
many	.	TRBV2	TRBJ1-1	TGTGCCAGCGCGGACACCAACACTGAAGCTTTCTTT	CASADTNTEAFF
many	.	TRBV2	TRBJ1-2	TGTGCCAGCAGTGAAAATGGCTACACCTTC	CASSENGYTF
many	.	TRBV6-5	TRBJ1-1	TGTGCCAGCAGTTACGAGGGGAGTGTCACTGAAGCTTTCTTT	CASSYEGSVTEAFF
.	.	TRBV6-5	TRBJ2-5	TGTGCCAGCAGTTACTCGGCGGGATGGGAGGCCCAGTACTTC	CASSYSAGWEAQYF
.	TRBD2	TRBV5-5	TRBJ2-1	TGTGCCAGCAGCCCCGGACTAGCTCTCTACAATGAGCAGTTCTTC	CASSPGLALYNEQFF
many	TRBD1	TRBV7-2	TRBJ1-2	TGTGCCAGCAGCTCAACGACAGGGAACTATGGCTACACCTTC	CASSSTTGNYGYTF
.	.	TRBV5-6	TRBJ2-7	TGTGCCAGCAGCTTGGTGGGGGAGAGCTCCTACGAGCAGTACTTC	CASSLVGESSYEQYF
.	.	TRBV18	TRBJ1-3	TGTGCCAGCTCACCAACCCAGTCTTCTGGAAACACCATATATTTT	CASSPTQSSGNTIYF
few	TRBD1	TRBV4-1	TRBJ2-7	TGCGCCAGCAGCCAATGGGACAGGGGGCTTTACGAGCAGTACTTC	CASSQWDRGLYEQYF
many	.	TRBV3-1	TRBJ1-3	TGTGCCAGCAGCCGCGGGACACCGATCTCTGGAAACACCATATATTTT	CASSRGTPISGNTIYF
.	TRBD1	TRBV28	TRBJ1-1	TGTGCCAGCAGTCATACCGGGACAGGGGACACTGAAGCTTTCTTT	CASSHTGTGDTEAFF
.	.	TRBV29-1	TRBJ2-3	TGCAGCGTTGGTTTTGATACGCAGTATTTT	CSVGFDTQYF
many	TRBD1	TRBV12-3/TRBV12-4	TRBJ1-5	TGTGCCAGCAGTGCCCTAGGGACAGAGGGCCACCCCCAGCATTTT	CASSALGTEGHPQHF
many	TRBD2	TRBV20-1	TRBJ2-1	TGCAGTGCTAGATCATGGCGGGAGGCCTACAATGAGCAGTTCTTC	CSARSWREAYNEQFF
few	TRBD1	TRBV4-1	TRBJ1-5	TGCGCCAGCAGCCAGAGACAGGGTAGGAGTAGCAATCAGCCCCAGCATTTT	CASSQRQGRSSNQPQHF
many	TRBD2	TRBV2	TRBJ2-3	TGTGCCAGCAGTGAATTCATTAGCGGGAGAGCCGATACGCAGTATTTT	CASSEFISGRADTQYF
many	.	TRBV7-9	TRBJ2-2	TGTGCCAGCAGCAAAGCGATAGGGACCCTGAACACCGGGGAGCTGTTTTTT	CASSKAIGTLNTGELFF
many	TRBD2	TRBV20-1	TRBJ2-7	TGCAGTGCTAGGGGGGACTACCCAAGGATATCGACCGAGCAGTACTTC	CSARGDYPRISTEQYF
many	TRBD1	TRBV12-3/TRBV12-4	TRBJ1-3	TGTGCCAGCAGGCCGACAGGGAACTCTGGAAACACCATATATTTT	CASRPTGNSGNTIYF
many	.	TRBV6-2/TRBV6-3	TRBJ2-1	TGTGCCAGCAGTTTGGGGGCGGGACTCCCCGGGGAGCAGTTCTTC	CASSLGAGLPGEQFF
.	TRBD2	TRBV30	TRBJ2-7	TGTGCCTGGAGCGGGCCGGGACTAGCGGGAGGATACAAGTACGAGCAGTACTTC	CAWSGPGLAGGYKYEQYF
many	.	TRBV19	TRBJ1-2	TGTGCCAGTAGTAGGGCAGGCGGAAACTATGGCTACACCTTC	CASSRAGGNYGYTF
many	.	TRBV11-2	TRBJ2-7	TGTGCCAGCAGCTCCCGGGACGTGTACTACGAGCAGTACTTC	CASSSRDVYYEQYF
many	.	TRBV3-1	TRBJ2-3	TGTGCCAGCAGCCAAGGACAGACCACAGATACGCAGTATTTT	CASSQGQTTDTQYF
many	TRBD1	TRBV29-1	TRBJ2-2	TGCAGCGTTGAAGAGTGGGGAAGGGGGCGAAACACCGGGGAGCTGTTTTTT	CSVEEWGRGRNTGELFF
many	TRBD2	TRBV11-2	TRBJ2-1	TGTGCCAGCAGCTCCCGACTAGCAGGTTACAATGAGCAGTTCTTC	CASSSRLAGYNEQFF
once	.	TRBV29-1	TRBJ2-1	TGCAGCATTAACGACCTCGCCTACAATGAGCAGTTCTTC	CSINDLAYNEQFF
many	.	TRBV7-3	TRBJ2-2	TGTGCCAGCAGCGGTTCACGGGGGGAGCTGTTTTTT	CASSGSRGELFF
many	TRBD1	TRBV10-3	TRBJ2-1	TGTGCCATCAGGAGTACAGGGGGCTCCTACAATGAGCAGTTCTTC	CAIRSTGGSYNEQFF
many	TRBD1	TRBV27	TRBJ2-7	TGTGCCAGCAGCTTAGGGTGGGACAGGGACTACGAGCAGTACTTC	CASSLGWDRDYEQYF
many	.	TRBV28	TRBJ2-7	TGTGCCAGCAGTTTCAGCGCCTACTCCTACGAGCAGTACTTC	CASSFSAYSYEQYF
many	.	TRBV2	TRBJ2-4	TGTGCCAGCAGATCGGTAGCCAAAAACATTCAGTACTTC	CASRSVAKNIQYF
many	.	TRBV3-1	TRBJ2-7	TGTGCCAGCAGCCACGAAGGCTACGAGCAGTACTTC	CASSHEGYEQYF
many	.	TRBV24-1	TRBJ2-2	TGTGCCACCAGTGACTATGGGACTCCGGGCACCGGGGAGCTGTTTTTT	CATSDYGTPGTGELFF
.	.	TRBV5-1	TRBJ2-2	TGCGCCAGCAGCCCATTCACAGGAGCCGGGGAGCTGTTTTTT	CASSPFTGAGELFF
.	TRBD1	TRBV29-1	TRBJ2-1	TGCAGCGTTGAAGACAGGGGGCCCCCATACAATGAGCAGTTCTTC	CSVEDRGPPYNEQFF
few	.	TRBV20-1	TRBJ1-6	TGCAGTGCTAGGGGCGGGTATGGGAGCTCCTATAATTCACCCCTCCACTTT	CSARGGYGSSYNSPLHF
.	TRBD2	TRBV2	TRBJ2-5	TGTGCCGGGGGTGGCGGACTAGCGGGAGGGGGGACCCAGTACTTC	CAGGGGLAGGGTQYF
many	.	TRBV10-3	TRBJ2-7	TGTGCCATCAGTGGAAAGGGACAATCCTACGAGCAGTACTTC	CAISGKGQSYEQYF
many	TRBD1	TRBV11-2	TRBJ2-7	TGTGCCAGCAGCTCGAGTTCACGGGACAGGGCCTACGAGCAGTACTTC	CASSSSSRDRAYEQYF
many	TRBD2	TRBV3-1	TRBJ2-7	TGTGCCAGCAGCGCAAGCGGGGGTGGGGGTTACGAGCAGTACTTC	CASSASGGGGYEQYF
many	TRBD2	TRBV28	TRBJ2-5	TGTGCCAGCAGTTTAATTGCGGGAGGGGAGACCCAGTACTTC	CASSLIAGGETQYF
many	TRBD2	TRBV20-1	TRBJ2-5	TGCAGTGCACTACCAACTAGCGGGACAGGTGGGGAGACCCAGTACTTC	CSALPTSGTGGETQYF